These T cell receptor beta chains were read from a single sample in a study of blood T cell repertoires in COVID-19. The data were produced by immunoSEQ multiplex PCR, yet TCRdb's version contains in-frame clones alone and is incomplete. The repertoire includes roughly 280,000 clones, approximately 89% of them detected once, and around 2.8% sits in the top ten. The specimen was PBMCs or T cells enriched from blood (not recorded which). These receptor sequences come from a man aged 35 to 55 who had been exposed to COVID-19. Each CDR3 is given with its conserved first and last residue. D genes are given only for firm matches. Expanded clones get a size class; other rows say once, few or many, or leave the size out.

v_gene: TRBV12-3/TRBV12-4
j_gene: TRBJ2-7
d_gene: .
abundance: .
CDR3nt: TGTGCCAGCAGTTTAGGTGGGGCGAACGAGCAGTACTTC
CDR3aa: CASSLGGANEQYF

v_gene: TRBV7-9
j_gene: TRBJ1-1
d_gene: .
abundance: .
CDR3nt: TGTGCCAGCAGCGCCCGGGTTACGGAGAAGACTGAAGCTTTCTTT
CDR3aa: CASSARVTEKTEAFF

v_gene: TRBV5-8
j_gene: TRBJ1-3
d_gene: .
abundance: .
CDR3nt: TGTGCCAGCAGCTTAACAGGGCCCGGAAACACCATATATTTT
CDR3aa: CASSLTGPGNTIYF

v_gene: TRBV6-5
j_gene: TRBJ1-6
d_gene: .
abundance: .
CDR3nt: TGTGCCAGCAGTTACGGAGAGGGCCTCACCCTCCACTTT
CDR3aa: CASSYGEGLTLHF

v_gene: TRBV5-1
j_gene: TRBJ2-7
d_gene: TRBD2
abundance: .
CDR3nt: TGCGCCAGCAGCCCGGGGGGGTCCATCTACGAGCAGTACTTC
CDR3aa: CASSPGGSIYEQYF

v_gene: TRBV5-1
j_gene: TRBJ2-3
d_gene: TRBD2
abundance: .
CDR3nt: TGCGCCAGCAGCTTGCAGGGACTAGCGGGAACTGGAGATACGCAGTATTTT
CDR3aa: CASSLQGLAGTGDTQYF

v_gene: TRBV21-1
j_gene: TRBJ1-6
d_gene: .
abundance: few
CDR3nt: TGTGCCAGCAGCAAAGAGGGGGTCACCCGTCCCTATAATTCACCCCTCCACTTT
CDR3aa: CASSKEGVTRPYNSPLHF

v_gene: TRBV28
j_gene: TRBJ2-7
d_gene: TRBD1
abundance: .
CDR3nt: TGTGCCAGCAGTTCCTTGGGTGGGACAGGAACCTACGAGCAGTACTTC
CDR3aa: CASSSLGGTGTYEQYF

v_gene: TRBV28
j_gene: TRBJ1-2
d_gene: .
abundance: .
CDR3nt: TGTGCCAGCAGTTTATTTCCAGAAAACTATGGCTACACCTTC
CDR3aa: CASSLFPENYGYTF

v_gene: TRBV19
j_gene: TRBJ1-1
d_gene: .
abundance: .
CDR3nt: TGTGCCAGTAGCTTAAAGGGGATTATCATGAACACTGAAGCTTTCTTT
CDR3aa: CASSLKGIIMNTEAFF

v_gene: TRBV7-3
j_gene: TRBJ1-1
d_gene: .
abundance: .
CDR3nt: TGTGCCAGCAGCTTGGGGACAAGGAACACTGAAGCTTTCTTT
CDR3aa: CASSLGTRNTEAFF

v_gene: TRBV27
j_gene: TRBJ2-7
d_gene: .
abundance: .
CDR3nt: TGTGCCAGCACTCCAGGAGGTCGAGAAGGGGAGCAGTACTTC
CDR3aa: CASTPGGREGEQYF

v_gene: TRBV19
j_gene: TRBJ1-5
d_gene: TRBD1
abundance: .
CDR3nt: TGTGCCAGTAGTACAGGACAGGGCAGAAATCAGCCCCAGCATTTT
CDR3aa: CASSTGQGRNQPQHF

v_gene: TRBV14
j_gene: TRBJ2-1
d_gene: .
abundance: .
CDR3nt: TGTGCCAGCAGCCAAGGAGGGTGGGAGCAGTTCTTC
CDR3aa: CASSQGGWEQFF

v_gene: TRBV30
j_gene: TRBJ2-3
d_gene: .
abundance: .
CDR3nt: TGTGCAGGGGGGGGCAGGCTAAGCACAGATACGCAGTATTTT
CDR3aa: CAGGGRLSTDTQYF

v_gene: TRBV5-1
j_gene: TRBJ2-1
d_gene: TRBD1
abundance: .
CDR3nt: TGCGCCAGCAGCGGGGACAGACCGTACAATGAGCAGTTCTTC
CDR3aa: CASSGDRPYNEQFF

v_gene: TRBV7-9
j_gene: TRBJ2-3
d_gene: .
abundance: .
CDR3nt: TGTGCCAGCAGCCCGCTCCGAGACACCGCTTTCGCAGATACGCAGTATTTT
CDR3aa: CASSPLRDTAFADTQYF

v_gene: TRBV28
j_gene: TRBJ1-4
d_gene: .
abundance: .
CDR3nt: TGTGCCAGCAGTCGACCTACAGGGCTTGAAAAACTGTTTTTT
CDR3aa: CASSRPTGLEKLFF

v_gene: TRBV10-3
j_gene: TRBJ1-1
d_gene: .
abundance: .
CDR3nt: TGTGCCATCAGGGTGGACAGTTCTAACACTGAAGCTTTCTTT
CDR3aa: CAIRVDSSNTEAFF

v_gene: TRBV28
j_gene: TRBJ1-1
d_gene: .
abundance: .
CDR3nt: TGTGCCAGCAGTTCAGTCCCAGACAAGAACACTGAAGCTTTCTTT
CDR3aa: CASSSVPDKNTEAFF

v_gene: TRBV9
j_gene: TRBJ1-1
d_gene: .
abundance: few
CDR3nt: TGTGCCAGCAGCGTACACCGGGACAAACAGGACACTGAAGCTTTCTTT
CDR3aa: CASSVHRDKQDTEAFF

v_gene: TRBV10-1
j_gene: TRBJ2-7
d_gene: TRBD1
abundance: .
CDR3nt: TGCGCCAGCAGTCCGGGACAGGCCTACGAGCAGTACTTC
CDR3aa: CASSPGQAYEQYF

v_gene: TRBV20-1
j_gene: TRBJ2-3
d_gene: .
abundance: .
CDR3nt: TGCAGTACCTCCAGGCAGTATTTT
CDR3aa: CSTSRQYF

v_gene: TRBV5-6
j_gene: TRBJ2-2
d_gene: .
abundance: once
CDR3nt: TGTGCCAGCACTTACACCGGGGAGCTGTTTTTT
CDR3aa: CASTYTGELFF

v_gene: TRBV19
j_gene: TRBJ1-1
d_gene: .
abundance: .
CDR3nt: TGTGCCAGTAGTGACCCCGGGATTGAAGCTTTCTTT
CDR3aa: CASSDPGIEAFF

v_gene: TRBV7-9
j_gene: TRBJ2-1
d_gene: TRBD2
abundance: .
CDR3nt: TGTGCCAGCAGCGAAAGCGGGAGCGTTGAGCAGTTCTTC
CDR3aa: CASSESGSVEQFF

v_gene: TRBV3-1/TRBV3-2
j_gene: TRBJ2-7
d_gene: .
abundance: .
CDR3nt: TGTGCCAGCAGCCAAGCAGGATTTGGCGAGCAGTACTTC
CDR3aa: CASSQAGFGEQYF

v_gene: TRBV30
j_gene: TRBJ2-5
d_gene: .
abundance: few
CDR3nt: TGTGCCTGGAGTCTGCGGGAAGAGACCCAGTACTTC
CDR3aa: CAWSLREETQYF

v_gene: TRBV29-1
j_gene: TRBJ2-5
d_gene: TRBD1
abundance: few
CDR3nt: TGCAGCGTTGGCCCCGGGACAGTAAAAGAGACCCAGTACTTC
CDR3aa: CSVGPGTVKETQYF

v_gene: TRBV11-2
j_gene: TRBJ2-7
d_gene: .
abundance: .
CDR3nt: TGTGCCAGCAGCCTCCCAGGAAGCTCCTACGAGCAGTACTTC
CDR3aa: CASSLPGSSYEQYF

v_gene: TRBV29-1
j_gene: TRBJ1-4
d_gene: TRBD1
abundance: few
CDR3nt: TGCAGCGTTCAGACAGGGGGAAACGAAAAACTGTTTTTT
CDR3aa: CSVQTGGNEKLFF

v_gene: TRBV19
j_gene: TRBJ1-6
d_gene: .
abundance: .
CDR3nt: TGTGCCAGTAGATGGGGCGAGACCACTGGTTCACCCCTCCACTTT
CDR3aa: CASRWGETTGSPLHF

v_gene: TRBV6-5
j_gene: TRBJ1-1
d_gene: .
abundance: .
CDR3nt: TGTGCCAGCAGTTACTCGGCGGACACTGAAGCTTTCTTT
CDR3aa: CASSYSADTEAFF

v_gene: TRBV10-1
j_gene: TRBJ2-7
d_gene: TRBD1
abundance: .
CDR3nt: TGCGCCAGCGCGGGACAGGGGGAAGAGCAGTACTTC
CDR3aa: CASAGQGEEQYF

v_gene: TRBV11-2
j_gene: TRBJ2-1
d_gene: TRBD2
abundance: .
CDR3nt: TGTGCCAGCAGCTTAGCACTAGCGGGAACGGGAACTACCACCAATGAGCAGTTCTTC
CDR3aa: CASSLALAGTGTTTNEQFF

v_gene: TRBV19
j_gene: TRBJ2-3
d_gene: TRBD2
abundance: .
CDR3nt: TGTGCCAGTATGCAGCGGGAGGCCGCCACAGATACGCAGTATTTT
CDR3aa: CASMQREAATDTQYF

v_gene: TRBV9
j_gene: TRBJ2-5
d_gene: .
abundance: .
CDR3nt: TGTGCCAGCAGCGTAGCTGATGTCAGGGTCCAAGAGACCCAGTACTTC
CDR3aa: CASSVADVRVQETQYF

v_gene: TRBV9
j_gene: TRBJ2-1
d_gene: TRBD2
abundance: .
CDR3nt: TGTGCCAGCAGCGTCGGTCCGAGCGGGATCTACAATGAGCAGTTCTTC
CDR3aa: CASSVGPSGIYNEQFF

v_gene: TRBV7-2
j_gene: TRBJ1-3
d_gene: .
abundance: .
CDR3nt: TGTGCCAGCAGCCTAGTTTCGGGTGGGTCTGGAAACACCATATATTTT
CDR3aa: CASSLVSGGSGNTIYF

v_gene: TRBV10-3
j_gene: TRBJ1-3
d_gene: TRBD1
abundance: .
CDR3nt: TGTGCCATCAGTGACGGGACAGGGACCGGAAACACCATATATTTT
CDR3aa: CAISDGTGTGNTIYF